This T cell receptor (beta chain) was found in a study of control samples from healthy donors and cancer patients. The repertoire was sequenced with immunoSEQ multiplex PCR; TCRdb's copy has only in-frame clones and lacks some. The repertoire consists of over 65,000 clones, with roughly nine tenths occurring once and the leading ten covering about 9.5%. The sequencing sample was made of PBMCs. The sequence was obtained from a woman in her forties or fifties with colorectal cancer.

As DNA, the CDR3 is TGTGCCAGCAGTGCGAACTCTGGAAACACCATATATTTT. Amino acid sequence: CASSANSGNTIYF. The gene calls are TRBV6-2 or TRBV6-3 and TRBJ1-3; no clear D. The CDR3 is 13 amino acids. V was pared by 5 bases and J by 0 bases, with 5 bases between. The germline V gene has CDR1 MNHEY and CDR2 SVGEGT.